This T cell receptor (beta chain) was documented in a study of early T cells in non-severe SARS-CoV-2 infection. Turning to the study itself: The chains were unpaired, and the sequenced material was bulk RNA from unsorted whole blood.

Germline lookup yields CDR1 SGHVS and CDR2 FNYEAQ. This CDR3 contains 14 residues. V gave up 2 bases and J gave up 1 base, with 6 bases separating them. MiXCR was run by TCRdb on the 5' RACE reads, yielding one entry per CDR3 protein. The table lists 35,000 to 45,000 distinct CDR3 sequences, 5% to 6.5% of them singletons. This clonotype came up a few times. What was sequenced was whole blood. The gene calls are TRBV7-6 and TRBJ1-3; no clear D gene. The sequence derives from an adult who was a healthcare worker with PCR-confirmed SARS-CoV-2 infection or an uninfected control (not recorded which). The CDR3 DNA is TGTGCCAGCAGCTTATTGGTATCTGGAAACACCATATATTTT. As protein: CASSLLVSGNTIYF.